This TCR beta chain was documented in a study of blood T cell repertoires in COVID-19. The overall study: T cells, B-cell-depleted T cells, or PBMCs provided the cDNA or gDNA that served as material.

This clone was detected ten times or more. The data were produced by immunoSEQ multiplex PCR, yet TCRdb's version contains in-frame clones alone and is incomplete. The sample has 100,000 to 120,000 clones; about 85% are singletons. Sequencing input: peripheral blood. This receptor was identified in a human donor in a cohort sampled during active COVID-19.

The CDR3 DNA sequence: TGTGCCAGCAGTCCTCAGGGAAACACCATATATTTT. As protein: CASSPQGNTIYF. This chain joins TRBV6-5 and TRBJ1-3, with D unresolved. This CDR3 is 12 amino acids long. CDR1 is MNHEY and CDR2 is SVGAGI in the germline V gene. V was cut by 5 bases and J by 4 bases, with 6 bases left in between.